This T cell receptor beta chain was found in a study of blood T cell repertoires in COVID-19. The table came from immunoSEQ multiplex PCR; TCRdb's copy has only in-frame clones and leaves some out. The table has more than 200,000 clones, around 80% seen once. The CDR3 spans 13 residues. CDR1 and CDR2 (germline): SGHNT, YYREEE (reference sequence). V lost 4 bases and J 4 bases, leaving 11 bases between the germline ends. The sequenced material came from peripheral blood. The clonotype was recovered from a woman between 45 and 60 years old with acute or convalescent COVID-19. V and J are TRBV5-4 and TRBJ1-1; possibly TRBD1 for D (5 bases). CDR3 in DNA: TGTGCCAGCAGCCCGGGGGGGGGCACTGAAGCTTTCTTT. Translated: CASSPGGGTEAFF. Full variable domain (outside the CDR3, taken from reference TRBV5-4 and TRBJ1-1): ETGVTQSPTHLIKTRGQQVTLRCSSQSGHNTVSWYQQALGQGPQFIFQYYREEENGRGNFPPRFSGLQFPNYSSELNVNALELDDSALYLCASSPGGGTEAFFGQGTRLTVV.